This T cell receptor (beta chain) was captured by sequencing in a study of blood T cell repertoires in COVID-19. The wider study: COVID-19 samples from acute and convalescent phases originated in the United States, Italy and Spain.

As handled by the study authors: Cell counts per sample came from amplifying reference gene primers. Using immunoSEQ multiplex PCR, the repertoire was profiled, and TCRdb retains in-frame clones only, with some absent. D and trimming come from the DNA, and the V and J calls and clone size come from that table. The sample lists roughly 200,000 clones; just under 90% were seen once. The CDR3 extends over 14 amino acids. Grouping used clinical history reported by participants in a survey and questionnaire. The chain joins TRBV21-1 to TRBJ1-5; TRBD1, the D gene given by the table, was not confirmed from the DNA. TRBV21-1 is marked as a pseudogene. This receptor was obtained from a woman in her thirties with acute COVID-19. Sample: PBMCs or T cells enriched from blood (not recorded which). The DNA for the CDR3 is TGTGCCAGTCTAGAGGACAGGGGGCGTCAGCCCCAGCATTTT. This encodes CASLEDRGRQPQHF.